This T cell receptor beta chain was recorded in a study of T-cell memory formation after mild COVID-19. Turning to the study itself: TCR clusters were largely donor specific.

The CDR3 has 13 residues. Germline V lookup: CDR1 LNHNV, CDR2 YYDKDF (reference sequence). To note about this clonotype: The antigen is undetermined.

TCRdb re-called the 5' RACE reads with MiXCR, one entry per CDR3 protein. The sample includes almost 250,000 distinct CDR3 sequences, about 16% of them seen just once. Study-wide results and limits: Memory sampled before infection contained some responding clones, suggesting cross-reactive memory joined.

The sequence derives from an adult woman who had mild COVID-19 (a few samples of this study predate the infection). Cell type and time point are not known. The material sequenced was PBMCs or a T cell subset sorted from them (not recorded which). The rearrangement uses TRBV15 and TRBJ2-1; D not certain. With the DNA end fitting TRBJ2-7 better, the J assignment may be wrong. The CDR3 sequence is CATSLSVSYEQYF. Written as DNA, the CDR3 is TGTGCCACCAGCTTGTCAGTCTCCTACGAGCAGTACTTC.